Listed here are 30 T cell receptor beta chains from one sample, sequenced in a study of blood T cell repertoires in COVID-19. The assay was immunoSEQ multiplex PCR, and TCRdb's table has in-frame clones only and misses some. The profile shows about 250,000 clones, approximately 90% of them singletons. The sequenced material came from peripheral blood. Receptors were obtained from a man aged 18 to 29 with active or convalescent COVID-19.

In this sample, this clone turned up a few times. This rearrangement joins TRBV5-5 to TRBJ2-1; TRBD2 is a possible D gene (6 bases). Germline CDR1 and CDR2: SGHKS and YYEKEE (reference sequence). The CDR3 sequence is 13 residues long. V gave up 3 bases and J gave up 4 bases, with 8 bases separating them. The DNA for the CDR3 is TGTGCCAGCAGCTCGGGAGTATACAATGAGCAGTTCTTC. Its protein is CASSSGVYNEQFF.

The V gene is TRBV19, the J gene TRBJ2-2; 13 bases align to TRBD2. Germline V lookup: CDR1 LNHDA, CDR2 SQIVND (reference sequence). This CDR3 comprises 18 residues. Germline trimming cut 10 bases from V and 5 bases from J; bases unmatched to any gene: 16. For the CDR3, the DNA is TGTGCCAACCCCCGACTAGCGGGAGGTCCGTGTGGAACCGGGGAGCTGTTTTTT. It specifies CANPRLAGGPCGTGELFF.

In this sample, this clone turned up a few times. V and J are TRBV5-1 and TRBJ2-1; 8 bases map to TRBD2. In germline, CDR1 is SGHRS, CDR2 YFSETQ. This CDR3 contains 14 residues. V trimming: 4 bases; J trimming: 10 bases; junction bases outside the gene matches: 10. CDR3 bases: TGCGCCAGCAGCCTCGCCGGGACTAGTCACGAGCAGTTCTTC. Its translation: CASSLAGTSHEQFF.

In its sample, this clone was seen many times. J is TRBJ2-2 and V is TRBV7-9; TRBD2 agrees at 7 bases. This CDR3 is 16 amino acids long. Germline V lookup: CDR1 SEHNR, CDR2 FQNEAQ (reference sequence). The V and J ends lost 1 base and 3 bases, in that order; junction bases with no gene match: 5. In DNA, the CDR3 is TGTGCCAGCAGCTTAGGCGGGCGGGAGCACACCGGGGAGCTGTTTTTT. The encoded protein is CASSLGGREHTGELFF. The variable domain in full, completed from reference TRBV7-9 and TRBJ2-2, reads DTGVSQNPRHKITKRGQNVTFRCDPISEHNRLYWYRQTLGQGPEFLTYFQNEAQLEKSRLLSDRFSAERPKGSFSTLEIQRTEQGDSAMYLCASSLGGREHTGELFFGEGSRLTVL.

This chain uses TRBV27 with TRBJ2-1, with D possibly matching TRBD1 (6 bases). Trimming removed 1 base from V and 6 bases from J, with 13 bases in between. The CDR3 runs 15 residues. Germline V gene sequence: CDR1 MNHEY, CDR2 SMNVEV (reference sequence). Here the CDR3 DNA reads TGTGCCAGCAGTTTATTGGGGGCAGGTGTCAATGAGCAGTTCTTC. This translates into CASSLLGAGVNEQFF.

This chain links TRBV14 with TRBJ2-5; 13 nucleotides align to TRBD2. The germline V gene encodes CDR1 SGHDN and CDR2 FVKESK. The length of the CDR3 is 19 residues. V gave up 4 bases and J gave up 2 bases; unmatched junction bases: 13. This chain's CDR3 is CASSPKPLGLAGEQETQYF. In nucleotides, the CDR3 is TGTGCCAGCAGCCCCAAGCCTCTCGGACTAGCGGGGGAGCAAGAGACCCAGTACTTC.

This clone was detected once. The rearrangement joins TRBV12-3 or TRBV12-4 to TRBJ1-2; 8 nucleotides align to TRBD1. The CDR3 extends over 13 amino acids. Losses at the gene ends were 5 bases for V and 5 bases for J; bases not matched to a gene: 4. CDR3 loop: CASSAGQGYGYTF. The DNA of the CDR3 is TGTGCCAGCAGTGCCGGACAGGGTTATGGCTACACCTTC.

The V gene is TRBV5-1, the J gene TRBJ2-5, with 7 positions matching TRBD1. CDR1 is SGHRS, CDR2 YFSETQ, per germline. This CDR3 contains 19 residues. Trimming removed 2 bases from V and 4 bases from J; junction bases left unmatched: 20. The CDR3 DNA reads TGCGCCAGCAGCTTCGCATACCCGACCGGGACAGAAATGGGAGAGACCCAGTACTTC. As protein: CASSFAYPTGTEMGETQYF.

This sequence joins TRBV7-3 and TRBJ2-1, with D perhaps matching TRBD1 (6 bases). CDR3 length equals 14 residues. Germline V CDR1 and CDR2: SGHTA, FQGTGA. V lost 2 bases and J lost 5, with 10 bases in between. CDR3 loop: CASSLGGGNNEQFF. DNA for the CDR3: TGTGCCAGCAGCTTAGGGGGCGGCAACAATGAGCAGTTCTTC.

The CDR3 region has the DNA TGTGCCATCAAGGGGGGACAGGGACCCAACACCGGGGAGCTGTTTTTT. It is translated as CAIKGGQGPNTGELFF. V is TRBV10-3 and J is TRBJ2-2; 9 bases align to TRBD1. With 7 bases clipped from V and 2 bases from J, the junction kept 8 bases outside the gene matches. CDR3 size: 16 residues. Germline V lookup: CDR1 ENHRY, CDR2 SYGVKD.

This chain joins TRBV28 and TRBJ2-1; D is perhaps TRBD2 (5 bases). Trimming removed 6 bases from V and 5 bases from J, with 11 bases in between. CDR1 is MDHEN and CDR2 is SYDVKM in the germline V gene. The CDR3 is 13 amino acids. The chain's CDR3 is CASSPLANNEQFF. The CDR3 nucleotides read TGTGCCAGCAGCCCCCTAGCTAACAATGAGCAGTTCTTC. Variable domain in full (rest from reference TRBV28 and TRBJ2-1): DVKVTQSSRYLVKRTGEKVFLECVQDMDHENMFWYRQDPGLGLRLIYFSYDVKMKEKGDIPEGYSVSREKKERFSLILESASTNQTSMYLCASSPLANNEQFFGPGTRLTVL.

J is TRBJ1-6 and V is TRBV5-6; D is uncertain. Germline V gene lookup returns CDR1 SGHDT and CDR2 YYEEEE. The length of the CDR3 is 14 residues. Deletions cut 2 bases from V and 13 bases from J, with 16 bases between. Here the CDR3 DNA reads TGTGCCAGCAGCTTCCGGTTCACAGAATCCCCCCTCCACTTT. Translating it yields CASSFRFTESPLHF.

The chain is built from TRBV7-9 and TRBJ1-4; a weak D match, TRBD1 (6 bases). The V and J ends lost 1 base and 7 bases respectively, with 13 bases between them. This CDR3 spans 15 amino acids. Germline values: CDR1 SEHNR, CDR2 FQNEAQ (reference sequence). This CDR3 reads CASSLGYRVLEKLFF. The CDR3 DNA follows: TGTGCCAGCAGCTTAGGATACAGGGTACTTGAAAAACTGTTTTTT.

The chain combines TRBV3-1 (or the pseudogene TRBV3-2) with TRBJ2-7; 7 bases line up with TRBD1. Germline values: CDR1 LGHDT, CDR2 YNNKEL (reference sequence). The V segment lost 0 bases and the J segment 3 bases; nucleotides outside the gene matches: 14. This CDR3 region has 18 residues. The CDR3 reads CASSQELGRLQGFYEQYF. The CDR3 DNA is TGTGCCAGCAGCCAAGAACTAGGCCGGCTACAGGGGTTCTACGAGCAGTACTTC.

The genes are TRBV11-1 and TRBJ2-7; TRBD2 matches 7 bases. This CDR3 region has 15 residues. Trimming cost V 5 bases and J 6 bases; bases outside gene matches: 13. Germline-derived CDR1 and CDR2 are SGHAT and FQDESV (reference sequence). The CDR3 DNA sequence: TGTGCCAGCAGCGAACCGCAGCGGGAAGTAGTCGAGCAGTACTTC. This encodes CASSEPQREVVEQYF.

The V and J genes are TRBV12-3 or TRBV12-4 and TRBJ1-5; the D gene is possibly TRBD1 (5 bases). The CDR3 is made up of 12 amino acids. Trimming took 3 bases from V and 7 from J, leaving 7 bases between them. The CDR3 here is CASSFGGQPQHF. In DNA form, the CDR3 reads TGTGCCAGCAGTTTCGGGGGGCAGCCCCAGCATTTT.

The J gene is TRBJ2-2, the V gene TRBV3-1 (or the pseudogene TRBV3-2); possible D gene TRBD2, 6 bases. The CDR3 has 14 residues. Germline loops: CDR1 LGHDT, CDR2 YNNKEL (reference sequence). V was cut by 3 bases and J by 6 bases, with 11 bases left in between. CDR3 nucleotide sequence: TGTGCCAGCAGCCACGCGACTAGTCCCGGGGAGCTGTTTTTT. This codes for CASSHATSPGELFF.

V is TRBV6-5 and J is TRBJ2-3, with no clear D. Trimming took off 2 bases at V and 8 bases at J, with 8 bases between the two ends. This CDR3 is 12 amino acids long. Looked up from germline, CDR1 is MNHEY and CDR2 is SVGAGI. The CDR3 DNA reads TGTGCCAGCAGTTACCCAGGTGGTACGCAGTATTTT. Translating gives CASSYPGGTQYF.

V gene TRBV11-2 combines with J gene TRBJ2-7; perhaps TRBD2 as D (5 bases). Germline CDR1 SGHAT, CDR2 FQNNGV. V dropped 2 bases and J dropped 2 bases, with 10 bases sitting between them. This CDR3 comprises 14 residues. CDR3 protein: CASSLYNGAYEQYF. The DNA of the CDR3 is TGTGCCAGCAGCTTATATAACGGGGCCTACGAGCAGTACTTC.

The chain's CDR3 is CASSPDRVPSPLHF. In DNA, the CDR3 is TGTGCCAGCAGCCCCGACAGGGTACCTTCACCCCTCCACTTT. V usage is TRBV14 and J usage is TRBJ1-6; 7 bases match TRBD1. This CDR3 has 14 amino acids. Germline CDR1 is SGHDN and CDR2 is FVKESK. The J segment lost 9 bases and the V segment lost 4 bases, leaving 6 bases of the junction unmatched.

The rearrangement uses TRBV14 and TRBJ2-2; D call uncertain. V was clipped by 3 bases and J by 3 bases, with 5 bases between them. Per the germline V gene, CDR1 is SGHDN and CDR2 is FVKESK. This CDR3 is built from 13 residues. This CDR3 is CASSQRYTGELFF. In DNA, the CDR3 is TGTGCCAGCAGCCAGAGGTACACCGGGGAGCTGTTTTTT.

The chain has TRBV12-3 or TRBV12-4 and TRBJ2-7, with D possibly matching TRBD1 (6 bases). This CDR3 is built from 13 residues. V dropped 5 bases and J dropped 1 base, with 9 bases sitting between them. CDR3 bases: TGTGCCAGCAGTGGGGACATTTCCTACGAGCAGTACTTC. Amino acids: CASSGDISYEQYF.

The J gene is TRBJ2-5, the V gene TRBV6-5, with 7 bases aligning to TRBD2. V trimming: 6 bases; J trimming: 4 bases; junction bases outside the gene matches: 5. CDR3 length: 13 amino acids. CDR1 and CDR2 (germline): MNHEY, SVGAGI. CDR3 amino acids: CASRAAGSETQYF. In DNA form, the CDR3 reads TGTGCCAGCAGAGCAGCGGGATCAGAGACCCAGTACTTC.

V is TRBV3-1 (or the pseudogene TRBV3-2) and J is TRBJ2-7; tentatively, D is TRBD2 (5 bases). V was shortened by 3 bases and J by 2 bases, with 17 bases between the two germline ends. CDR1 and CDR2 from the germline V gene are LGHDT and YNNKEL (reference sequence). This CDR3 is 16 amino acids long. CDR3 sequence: CASSQGSGLATYEQYF. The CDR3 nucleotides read TGTGCCAGCAGCCAGGGAAGCGGACTCGCCACCTACGAGCAGTACTTC.

The CDR3 region has the DNA TGTGCCAGCCAAGGGGGGACAGATAACTATGGCTACACCTTC. Protein product: CASQGGTDNYGYTF. The rearrangement joins TRBV19 to TRBJ1-2, with 7 bases fitting TRBD1. The germline V gene has CDR1 LNHDA and CDR2 SQIVND (reference sequence). The trim removed 9 bases at V and 1 base at J, leaving 8 bases unmatched. The CDR3 runs to 14 residues.

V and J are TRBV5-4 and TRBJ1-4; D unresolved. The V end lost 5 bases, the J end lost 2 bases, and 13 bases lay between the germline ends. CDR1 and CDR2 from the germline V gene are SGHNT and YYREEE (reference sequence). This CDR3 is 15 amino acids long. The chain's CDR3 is CASSRAAGTNEKLFF. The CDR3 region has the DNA TGTGCCAGCAGTCGGGCGGCGGGCACTAATGAAAAACTGTTTTTT. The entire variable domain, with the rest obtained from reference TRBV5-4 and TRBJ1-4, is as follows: ETGVTQSPTHLIKTRGQQVTLRCSSQSGHNTVSWYQQALGQGPQFIFQYYREEENGRGNFPPRFSGLQFPNYSSELNVNALELDDSALYLCASSRAAGTNEKLFFGSGTQLSVL.

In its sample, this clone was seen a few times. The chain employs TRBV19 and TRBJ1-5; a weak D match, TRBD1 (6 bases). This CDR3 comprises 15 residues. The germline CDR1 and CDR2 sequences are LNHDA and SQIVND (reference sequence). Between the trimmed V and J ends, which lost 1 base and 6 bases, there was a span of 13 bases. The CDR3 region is CASSIGGQMGQPQHF. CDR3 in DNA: TGTGCCAGTAGTATAGGGGGGCAGATGGGTCAGCCCCAGCATTTT.

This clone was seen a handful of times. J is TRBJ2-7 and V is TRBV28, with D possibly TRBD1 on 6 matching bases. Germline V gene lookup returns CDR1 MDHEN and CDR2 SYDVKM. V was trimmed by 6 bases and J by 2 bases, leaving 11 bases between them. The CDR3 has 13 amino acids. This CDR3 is CASSRGGTYEQYF. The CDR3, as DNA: TGTGCCAGCAGCCGAGGGGGAACCTACGAGCAGTACTTC.

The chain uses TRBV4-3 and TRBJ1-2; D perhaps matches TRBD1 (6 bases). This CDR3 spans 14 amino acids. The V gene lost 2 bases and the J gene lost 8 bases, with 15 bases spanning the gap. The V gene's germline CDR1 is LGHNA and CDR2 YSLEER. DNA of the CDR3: TGCGCCAGCAGCCAAATACAGGGCCTTGGGGGCTACACCTTC. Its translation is CASSQIQGLGGYTF.

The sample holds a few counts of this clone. The CDR3, as DNA: TGTGCCAGTAGTCTTGGACGGGGACTTGATCTCTATGGCTACACCTTC. Its protein is CASSLGRGLDLYGYTF. The genes are TRBV19 and TRBJ1-2; possible D gene TRBD1, 5 bases. V dropped 5 bases and J dropped 4 bases, with 20 bases sitting between them. CDR1 and CDR2 from the germline V gene are LNHDA and SQIVND (reference sequence). The CDR3 runs 16 residues. Filled out from reference TRBV19 and TRBJ1-2, the complete variable domain reads DGGITQSPKYLFRKEGQNVTLSCEQNLNHDAMYWYRQDPGQGLRLIYYSQIVNDFQKGDIAEGYSVSREKKESFPLTVTSAQKNPTAFYLCASSLGRGLDLYGYTFGSGTRLTVV.